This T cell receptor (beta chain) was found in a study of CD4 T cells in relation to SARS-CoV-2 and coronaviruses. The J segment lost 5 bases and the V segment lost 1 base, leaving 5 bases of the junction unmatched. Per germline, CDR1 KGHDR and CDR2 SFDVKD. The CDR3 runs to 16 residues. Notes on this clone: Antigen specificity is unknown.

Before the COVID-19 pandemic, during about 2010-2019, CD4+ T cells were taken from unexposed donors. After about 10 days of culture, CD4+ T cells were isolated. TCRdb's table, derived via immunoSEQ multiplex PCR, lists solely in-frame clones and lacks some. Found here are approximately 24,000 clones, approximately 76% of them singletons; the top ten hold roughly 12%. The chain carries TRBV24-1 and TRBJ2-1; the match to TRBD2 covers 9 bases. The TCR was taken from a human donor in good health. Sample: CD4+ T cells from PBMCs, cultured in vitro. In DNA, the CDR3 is TGTGCCACCAGTGATTTAGGCCTAGCGGGAAACAATGAGCAGTTCTTC. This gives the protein CATSDLGLAGNNEQFF.